This record covers a single TCR beta chain. Its specificity is unknown. PCR was performed using 60 Vbeta and 13 Jbeta primers. Authors' analysis steps: Unique TCR beta chains totaled some 88 million in a later count, with approximately 11 million of them shared. Only in-frame clones appear in the TCRdb table, and some are missing; sequencing was by immunoSEQ multiplex PCR. The DNA was the basis for D and trimming; V, J and clone size are from that table. The sample includes approximately 190,000 clones, about nine tenths seen only once; the top ten take 1% to 1.5%. The CDR3 sequence is 13 residues long. Germline assignment: CDR1 MGHDK and CDR2 SYGVNS. The V end was cut by 8 bases, the J end by 6 bases, with 14 bases between. This entry comes from a study of cytomegalovirus exposure and HLA in healthy donors. Across the study: The study placed about 86% of its approximately 400 genotyped donors in the Caucasian-associated ancestry cluster.

Whole-study findings and limits: Analyzed later, association rates of TCRs varied across HLA loci, with DRB1 most and HLA-C fewest. The authors reported that TCR beta sequences could predict HLA-A and HLA-B alleles. These predictions were accurate for most subjects in the first cohort.

This chain joins TRBV25-1 and TRBJ1-5; possible D gene TRBD1, 5 bases. This TCR came from a man aged 25 to 40 in good health and CMV-seronegative. Input material: PBMCs. CDR3 coding DNA: TGTGCCAGCCGGGGGATGGGCTTTCAGCCCCAGCATTTT. Protein sequence: CASRGMGFQPQHF.